This is a list of T cell receptor beta chains from one sample in a study of blood T cell repertoires in COVID-19. Assay used: immunoSEQ multiplex PCR; TCRdb lists only in-frame clones, some missing. The sample lists 75,000 or so clones; 80% were seen once. The sequenced material came from peripheral blood. These receptor sequences come from a man between 60 and 75 years old with active or convalescent COVID-19. The CDR3 runs from the conserved cysteine through the conserved F or W. D genes are given only for firm matches. Only part of the rows carry a size: once, few, many, or a class if the clone is expanded.

TRBJ2-7,.,.,TRBV27,14,TGTGCCAGCAGTTTCGGGGGGCAGGTGAACGAGCAGTACTTC,CASSFGGQVNEQYF
TRBJ1-4,TRBD1,.,TRBV28,14,TGTGCCAGCAGAGTTACAGGGGGCTGGGAAAAACTGTTTTTT,CASRVTGGWEKLFF
TRBJ1-1,TRBD1,.,TRBV5-4,14,TGTGCCAGCAGCGCTAAGGACAGGGACACTGAAGCTTTCTTT,CASSAKDRDTEAFF
TRBJ1-2,TRBD1,.,TRBV18,13,TGTGCCAGCTCACCAGACAGGGACCATGGCTACACCTTC,CASSPDRDHGYTF
TRBJ1-1,.,.,TRBV12-3/TRBV12-4,12,TGTGCCAGCAGTTTGGGGAGCACTGAAGCTTTCTTT,CASSLGSTEAFF
TRBJ1-5,.,.,TRBV21-1,16,TGTGCCAGCAGCAAAGAATCTTCAGGGGCTAATCAGCCCCAGCATTTT,CASSKESSGANQPQHF
TRBJ2-2,.,few,TRBV7-3,14,TGTGCCAGCAGCTTTGGGTCTAGTGGTGGGGAGCTGTTTTTT,CASSFGSSGGELFF
TRBJ1-5,TRBD1,.,TRBV19,14,TGTGCCAGTAGTGCCACAGGGGGCAATCAGCCCCAGCATTTT,CASSATGGNQPQHF
TRBJ2-3,TRBD1,.,TRBV3-1/TRBV3-2,16,TGTGCCAGCAGCCAAGGATTTCAGGGGGCCACAGATACGCAGTATTTT,CASSQGFQGATDTQYF
TRBJ2-5,.,once,TRBV18,12,TGTGCCAGCTCAGGGCAACAAGAGACCCAGTACTTC,CASSGQQETQYF